This T cell receptor beta chain was retrieved from a study of T-cell reconstitution after alpha-beta-depleted transplantation in children. This CDR3 comprises 14 residues. Trimming removed 5 bases from V and 0 bases from J, with 11 bases in between. Germline CDR1 DFQATT, CDR2 SNEGSKA (reference sequence). Using unique molecular identifiers, the investigators prepared the TCRbeta library. TCRdb re-called the PCR reads through MiXCR, storing one row per CDR3 protein. The sample shows some 530,000 distinct CDR3 sequences, around 13% of them seen only once. The TCR comes from a human donor who donated a stem cell graft to a child with combined immunodeficiency. The rearrangement joins TRBV20-1 to TRBJ1-3, with D unresolved. Material: PBMCs from the stem cell graft donor, obtained from the stem cell graft. This CDR3 reads CSARTGNSGNTIYF. DNA of the CDR3: TGCAGTGCTCGGACGGGGAACTCTGGAAACACCATATATTTT.